This TCR beta chain comes out of a study of blood T cell repertoires in COVID-19. Whole-study context: Samples came from the United States, Italy and Spain, spanning acute and convalescent COVID-19. PBMCs, B-cell-depleted T cells, or T cells provided the cDNA or gDNA that made up the material.

Some clones are missing from TCRdb's copy, which holds only in-frame ones; the method was immunoSEQ multiplex PCR. The sample lists about 350,000 clones; about 88% were seen once. This CDR3 is 13 amino acids long. Germline lookup yields CDR1 SGHVS and CDR2 FNYEAQ. Deletions cut 3 bases from V and 3 bases from J, with 8 bases between. Assignment of participants to cohorts was predicated upon participant-reported clinical history. This clonotype was sampled from a woman in her thirties who had recovered from COVID-19. The chain is built from TRBV7-6 and TRBJ1-1, with D possibly TRBD1 on 5 matching bases. The sample taken for sequencing was PBMCs or T cells enriched from blood (not recorded which). CDR3 nucleotide sequence: TGTGCCAGCAGCTTCAGGGTGGACACTGAAGCTTTCTTT. As protein: CASSFRVDTEAFF. Full variable domain (outside the CDR3, taken from reference TRBV7-6 and TRBJ1-1): GAGVSQSPRYKVTKRGQDVALRCDPISGHVSLYWYRQALGQGPEFLTYFNYEAQQDKSGLPNDRFSAERPEGSISTLTIQRTEQRDSAMYRCASSFRVDTEAFFGQGTRLTVV.